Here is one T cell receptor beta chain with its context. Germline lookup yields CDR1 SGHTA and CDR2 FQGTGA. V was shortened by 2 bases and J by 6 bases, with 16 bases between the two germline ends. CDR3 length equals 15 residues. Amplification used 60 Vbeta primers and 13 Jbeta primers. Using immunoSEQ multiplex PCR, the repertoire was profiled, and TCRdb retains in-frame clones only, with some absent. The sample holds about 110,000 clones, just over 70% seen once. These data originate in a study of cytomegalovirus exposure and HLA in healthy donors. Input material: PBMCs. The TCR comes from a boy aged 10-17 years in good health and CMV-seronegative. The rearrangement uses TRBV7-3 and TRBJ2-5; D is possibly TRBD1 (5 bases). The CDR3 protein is CASSLSAGLGKTQYF. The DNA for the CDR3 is TGTGCCAGCAGCTTATCCGCAGGGTTAGGGAAGACCCAGTACTTC. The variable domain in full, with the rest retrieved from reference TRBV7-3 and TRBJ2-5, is GAGVSQTPSNKVTEKGKYVELRCDPISGHTALYWYRQSLGQGPEFLIYFQGTGAADDSGLPNDRFFAVRPEGSVSTLKIQRTERGDSAVYLCASSLSAGLGKTQYFGPGTRLLVL.